This T cell receptor (beta chain) comes out of a study of T cell repertoires in cytomegalovirus infection. The germline gives CDR1 SGHTA, CDR2 FQGNSA. The CDR3 loop spans 14 amino acids. V shed 1 base and J shed 3 bases, with 7 bases lying between them. TCRdb reanalysed the reads using MiXCR and keeps one entry per CDR3 protein. The data hold approximately 150,000 distinct CDR3 sequences, with about a fifth observed a single time. This clonotype was seen at least ten times. Its antigen is not identified. The chain joins TRBV7-2 to TRBJ1-5; no clear D gene. The receptor was derived from a human donor in good health (CMV status not recorded). Some clones in this sample may be carry-over from other donors' samples. Sequencing was performed on CD8+ T cells from cultured PBMCs, taken from culture after CMV antigen stimulation. This chain's CDR3 is CASSLERDNQPQHF. The DNA for the CDR3 is TGTGCCAGCAGCTTAGAGAGGGACAATCAGCCCCAGCATTTT.